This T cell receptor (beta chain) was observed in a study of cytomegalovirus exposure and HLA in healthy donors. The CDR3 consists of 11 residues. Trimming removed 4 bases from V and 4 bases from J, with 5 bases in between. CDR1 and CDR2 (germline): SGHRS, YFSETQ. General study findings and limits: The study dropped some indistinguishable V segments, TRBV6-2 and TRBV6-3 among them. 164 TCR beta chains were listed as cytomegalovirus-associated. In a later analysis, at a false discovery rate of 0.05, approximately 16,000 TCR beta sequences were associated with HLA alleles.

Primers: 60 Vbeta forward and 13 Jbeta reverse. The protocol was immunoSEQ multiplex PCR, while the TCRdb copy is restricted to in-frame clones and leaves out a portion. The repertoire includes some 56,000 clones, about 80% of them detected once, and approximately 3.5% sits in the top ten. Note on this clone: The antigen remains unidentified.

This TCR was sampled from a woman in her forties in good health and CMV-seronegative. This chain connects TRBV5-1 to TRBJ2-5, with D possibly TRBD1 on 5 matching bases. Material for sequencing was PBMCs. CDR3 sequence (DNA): TGCGCCAGCAGCCAGGGAGAGACCCAGTACTTC. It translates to CASSQGETQYF. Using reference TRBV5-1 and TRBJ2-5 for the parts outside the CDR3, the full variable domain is KAGVTQTPRYLIKTRGQQVTLSCSPISGHRSVSWYQQTPGQGLQFLFEYFSETQRNKGNFPGRFSGRQFSNSRSEMNVSTLELGDSALYLCASSQGETQYFGPGTRLLVL.